What follows are 20 T cell receptor beta chains derived from one specimen sequenced in a study of PD-L1 blockade in urothelial cancer. The time point is: pretreatment peripheral blood. Libraries were prepared by immunoSEQ multiplex PCR; TCRdb keeps only in-frame clonotypes and omits some of them. The top ten hold 5.7% of the sample, which has about 63,000 clones, roughly 80% seen once. This specimen was PBMCs, taken around atezolizumab (anti-PD-L1) treatment. The receptor source for this set is a man aged 65 to 85 with urothelial cancer.

The CDR3 DNA follows: TGTGCCAGCAGTGGGGCCCTCGGACAGTTGAACACTGAAGCTTTCTTT. Protein: CASSGALGQLNTEAFF. This rearrangement joins TRBV25-1 to TRBJ1-1; possible D gene TRBD1, 6 bases. The V end was cut by 4 bases, the J end by 0 bases, with 15 bases between. The CDR3 length is 16 residues. Germline CDR1 MGHDK, CDR2 SYGVNS.

V usage is TRBV5-8 and J usage is TRBJ1-5, with D perhaps matching TRBD1 (5 bases). CDR3 length: 15 residues. The V gene lost 6 bases and the J gene lost 3 bases, with 16 bases spanning the gap. Germline CDR1 SGHTS, CDR2 YDEGEE. The CDR3 loop is CASKLIGTSNQPQHF. The CDR3 nucleotides are TGTGCCAGCAAATTAATAGGGACTTCCAATCAGCCCCAGCATTTT.

The chain carries TRBV2 and TRBJ1-3, with 7 bases that match TRBD1. CDR1 SNHLY and CDR2 FYNNEI come from the germline V gene. CDR3 length: 14 residues. After removal of 5 bases from V and 4 bases from J, the junction contained 5 bases not matched to a gene. CDR3 sequence: CASSFDRVGNTIYF. The CDR3 DNA reads TGTGCCAGCAGTTTCGACAGGGTCGGAAACACCATATATTTT.

The rearrangement links TRBV29-1 to TRBJ2-7; weak D call: TRBD1 (5 bases). Germline CDR1 SQVTM, CDR2 ANQGSEA. The V end was cut by 5 bases, the J end by 2 bases, with 13 bases between. CDR3 size: 13 residues. The CDR3 nucleotides are TGCAGCGTTTCGGACACCGGCGCCTACGAGCAGTACTTC. It encodes CSVSDTGAYEQYF.

The chain is built from TRBV7-9 and TRBJ1-4; D remains unclear. Germline assignment: CDR1 SEHNR and CDR2 FQNEAQ (reference sequence). The CDR3 is 14 residues long. The V gene lost 5 bases and the J gene lost 1 base, with 8 bases spanning the gap. This CDR3 is CASSLGRTNEKLFF. The CDR3 nucleotides read TGTGCCAGCAGCCTAGGCAGAACTAATGAAAAACTGTTTTTT.

The chain recombines TRBV5-1 with TRBJ1-6; the match to TRBD1 covers 9 bases. The germline CDR1 and CDR2 sequences are SGHRS and YFSETQ. V dropped 5 bases and J dropped 9; count of bases not matched to a gene: 12. CDR3 size: 16 residues. Written as DNA, the CDR3 is TGCGCCAGCAGTTTCACCCCAGACAGGGGGAGTTCACCCCTCCACTTT. Its translation: CASSFTPDRGSSPLHF. The entire variable domain, with the rest obtained from reference TRBV5-1 and TRBJ1-6, is as follows: KAGVTQTPRYLIKTRGQQVTLSCSPISGHRSVSWYQQTPGQGLQFLFEYFSETQRNKGNFPGRFSGRQFSNSRSEMNVSTLELGDSALYLCASSFTPDRGSSPLHFGNGTRLTVT.

V and J are TRBV28 and TRBJ2-2; TRBD2 aligns across 10 bases. The CDR3 loop spans 15 amino acids. The V gene's germline CDR1 is MDHEN and CDR2 SYDVKM. The junction had 2 bases not matched to a gene; V was cut back by 4 bases and J by 3 bases. The CDR3 loop reads CASSSAGGDTGELFF. The DNA for the CDR3 is TGTGCCAGCAGTTCAGCGGGGGGGGACACCGGGGAGCTGTTTTTT.

The chain joins TRBV5-4 to TRBJ1-1; 12 bases agree with TRBD1. Germline V gives CDR1 SGHNT, CDR2 YYREEE (reference sequence). The junction had 13 bases not matched to a gene; V was cut back by 5 bases and J by 8 bases. The length of the CDR3 is 16 residues. The CDR3 sequence: CASRYGTGGLSPEAFF. The CDR3, as DNA: TGTGCCAGCAGGTACGGGACAGGGGGCTTATCGCCAGAAGCTTTCTTT.

This clone was recorded a few times. The rearrangement links TRBV27 to TRBJ2-5; 10 bases line up with TRBD2. V was pared by 4 bases and J by 5 bases, with 4 bases of the junction left unmatched. CDR3 length: 14 residues. Germline CDR1 is MNHEY and CDR2 is SMNVEV (reference sequence). The CDR3 DNA reads TGTGCCAGCAGTTATAGCGGGAGGCTGGAGACCCAGTACTTC. It codes for CASSYSGRLETQYF.

DNA of the CDR3: TGTGCCAGTAGTAAATCTTCAGGGGACGGCAATCAGCCCCAGCATTTT. Its protein product is CASSKSSGDGNQPQHF. The chain links TRBV19 to TRBJ1-5; TRBD1 is a possible D gene (6 bases). Germline assignment: CDR1 LNHDA and CDR2 SQIVND (reference sequence). The CDR3 runs 16 residues. V was pared by 4 bases and J by 2 bases, with 15 bases between.

This clone was counted a single time. This chain joins TRBV27 and TRBJ2-5; 10 nucleotides line up with TRBD2. V dropped 4 bases and J dropped 5; count of bases not matched to a gene: 7. Germline CDR1 is MNHEY and CDR2 is SMNVEV (reference sequence). The CDR3 contains 15 residues. Here the CDR3 reads CASSSSSGSQETQYF. The CDR3 DNA reads as TGTGCCAGCAGTTCATCTAGCGGGAGTCAGGAGACCCAGTACTTC.

The CDR3 region is CASSSDRGRGTGELFF. DNA of the CDR3: TGTGCCAGCAGCTCCGACAGGGGGCGAGGCACCGGGGAGCTGTTTTTT. V and J are TRBV7-6 and TRBJ2-2; 10 positions agree with TRBD1. From germline, CDR1 is SGHVS and CDR2 FNYEAQ. V lost 4 bases to trimming and J lost 4 bases; unmatched junction nucleotides: 6. The CDR3 extends over 16 amino acids.

The chain combines TRBV11-2 with TRBJ2-7, with D uncertain. Germline lookup yields CDR1 SGHAT and CDR2 FQNNGV. V lost 2 bases, J lost 3 bases, and 8 bases lay in between. CDR3 length: 13 amino acids. The CDR3 spells CASSLLGHYEQYF. CDR3 nucleotide sequence: TGTGCCAGCAGCTTATTGGGCCACTACGAGCAGTACTTC.

V is TRBV9 and J is TRBJ2-1; the D gene is possibly TRBD2 (5 bases). The ends were cut back, 4 bases at V and 7 bases at J, with 12 bases in the middle. CDR1 SGDLS and CDR2 YYNGEE come from the germline V gene. The CDR3 has 13 residues. The CDR3 region has the DNA TGTGCCAGCAGCACCAACACGGGAAATGAGCAGTTCTTC. Translated: CASSTNTGNEQFF.

This clone turned up a few times. The chain uses TRBV19 and TRBJ1-3, with a weak D call TRBD1 (5 bases). There are 15 residues in the CDR3. From germline, CDR1 is LNHDA and CDR2 SQIVND (reference sequence). V was shortened by 1 base and J by 5 bases, with 12 bases between the two germline ends. The CDR3, as DNA: TGTGCCAGTAGTATAGTGCGGCAGGGTAGAAACACCATATATTTT. Its protein product is CASSIVRQGRNTIYF.

The chain couples TRBV6-5 to TRBJ2-5, with D possibly being TRBD1 (6 bases). V lost 6 bases to trimming and J lost 4 bases, with 18 bases between them. Looked up from germline, CDR1 is MNHEY and CDR2 is SVGAGI. This CDR3 has 15 amino acids. The CDR3 sequence: CASSARGGAAETQYF. In nucleotides, the CDR3 is TGTGCCAGCAGCGCCCGAGGGGGAGCGGCAGAGACCCAGTACTTC.

The V gene is TRBV29-1, the J gene TRBJ1-1; D unresolved. CDR3 length: 14 residues. CDR1 is SQVTM and CDR2 is ANQGSEA in the germline V gene. Between the trimmed V and J ends, which lost 4 bases and 0 bases, there was a span of 12 bases. The DNA of the CDR3 is TGCAGCGTTGTGCGGCAAACGATGAACACTGAAGCTTTCTTT. This encodes CSVVRQTMNTEAFF.

The V call is TRBV2, the J call TRBJ1-2; TRBD1 is a possible D gene (5 bases). Trimming left V 1 base short and J 5 bases short, with 5 bases between. The CDR3 is 12 residues long. The germline V gene encodes CDR1 SNHLY and CDR2 FYNNEI. The CDR3 nucleotides are TGTGCCAGCAGTGAAGAGGGGTATGGCTACACCTTC. This codes for CASSEEGYGYTF. Filled out from reference TRBV2 and TRBJ1-2, the complete variable domain reads EPEVTQTPSHQVTQMGQEVILRCVPISNHLYFYWYRQILGQKVEFLVSFYNNEISEKSEIFDDQFSVERPDGSNFTLKIRSTKLEDSAMYFCASSEEGYGYTFGSGTRLTVV.

The chain uses TRBV27 and TRBJ1-5; 7 bases agree with TRBD1. CDR1 is MNHEY, CDR2 SMNVEV, per germline (reference sequence). The CDR3 runs to 16 residues. The J segment lost 3 bases and the V segment lost 4 bases, leaving 9 bases of the junction unmatched. CDR3 DNA sequence: TGTGCCAGCAGTTCAACCGCGGACAGGTTCAATCAGCCCCAGCATTTT. Its translation: CASSSTADRFNQPQHF.

The chain carries TRBV5-1 and TRBJ2-3, with unresolved D. The CDR3 extends over 12 amino acids. Germline CDR1 and CDR2: SGHRS and YFSETQ. V was pared by 2 bases and J by 2 bases, with 3 bases between. Here the CDR3 DNA reads TGCGCCAGCAGCTTTAACACAGATACGCAGTATTTT. As protein: CASSFNTDTQYF.